This TCR beta chain was documented in a study of PD-1 blockade in classical Hodgkin lymphoma. Repertoires were generated with immunoSEQ multiplex PCR, while TCRdb's copy carries only in-frame clones and drops some. The table records around 96,000 clones, over 80% of them present only once. Germline assignment: CDR1 GTSNPN and CDR2 SVGIG (reference sequence). Between the trimmed V and J ends, which lost 0 bases and 14 bases, there was a span of 19 bases. CDR3 size: 13 residues. All trial patients relapsed after autologous stem cell transplantation. This specimen was peripheral blood mononuclear cells (PBMCs), taken at baseline. The receptor's source is a human donor with classical Hodgkin lymphoma. V usage is TRBV30 and J usage is TRBJ1-2; D is unresolved. The CDR3 bases are TGTGCCTGGAGTGTACTGGCTTCTAACACTGAAACCTTC. This gives the protein CAWSVLASNTETF.